Sequencing of this T cell receptor beta chain was carried out in a study of blood T cell repertoires in COVID-19. Germline CDR1 reads PRHDT; CDR2 reads FYEKMQ (reference sequence). The CDR3 is 14 amino acids. After removal of 4 bases from V and 4 bases from J, the junction contained 6 bases not matched to a gene. Produced via immunoSEQ multiplex PCR; TCRdb's table is partial and in-frame only. The sample has roughly 300,000 clones, more than 75% seen once. The sequenced material came from PBMCs or T cells enriched from blood (not recorded which). The clonotype originates from a woman aged 18-30 years who had recovered from COVID-19. The chain combines TRBV13 with TRBJ1-1; 7 positions agree with TRBD1. The CDR3 DNA follows: TGTGCCAGCAGCTACGACAGGGTTGGCACTGAAGCTTTCTTT. Amino acid sequence: CASSYDRVGTEAFF.